The text below deals with one TCR beta chain. The target antigen is unknown. The V gene end was trimmed by 3 bases and the J gene end by 0 bases; junction bases not matched to a gene: 5. Per the germline V gene, CDR1 is SGHTA and CDR2 is FQGNSA. The CDR3 runs 16 residues. These data are taken from a study of shared clonotypes between healthy human individuals. Whole-study results and caveats: The authors sampled blood alone, and tissue repertoires likely differ. A generally larger estimated richness was seen in naive subsets than in memory subsets.

Clones were read by immunoSEQ multiplex PCR, and TCRdb kept only the in-frame ones, dropping some. The data show a few million clones, 90% to 95% seen once. Sequenced input: naive CD4+ T cells from PBMCs. Noted subset: CD45RA+ positively selected. V is TRBV7-2 and J is TRBJ2-7; 10 nucleotides line up with TRBD1. The clonotype was recovered from a man younger than 35 in good health. Some clones in this sample may be carry-over from other donors' samples. CDR3 protein: CASSLSGTGVSYEQYF. The DNA of the CDR3 is TGTGCCAGCAGCTTGAGTGGGACAGGGGTCTCCTACGAGCAGTACTTC.